This T cell receptor beta chain was identified in a study of beta chain features in type 1 diabetes. Notes on the study in general: cDNA-based reads could over-represent cells with high TCR expression.

All of the isolated RNA was reverse transcribed, so expressed TCRB transcripts were sequenced. TCRdb's table, derived via immunoSEQ multiplex PCR, lists solely in-frame clones and lacks some. The repertoire holds a few hundred thousand clones, with 15% to 20% as singletons. This CDR3 comprises 14 residues. CDR1 is SGHDT and CDR2 is YYEEEE in the germline V gene. V shed 4 bases and J 0 bases; nucleotides not matched to a gene: 3. Points on this clone: Its antigen is currently unknown. The sample carries other DNA sequences with the same CDR3.

The sequence was collected from a young woman in good health. The chain employs TRBV5-6 and TRBJ1-2; TRBD1 matches at 7 bases. Source material: naive CD4+ T cells from blood. For the CDR3, the DNA is TGTGCCAGCAGCCGTGACAGGGCTAACTATGGCTACACCTTC. Residues: CASSRDRANYGYTF.